Presented here are 20 T cell receptor beta chains from one specimen sequenced in a study of T cell responses to AZD1222 COVID-19 vaccine. Data came from immunoSEQ multiplex PCR; TCRdb stores just in-frame clones and leaves some out. This table holds 150,000 to 200,000 clones, 85% to 95% found once. The specimen was peripheral blood, collected 28 days after the second AZD1222 dose. These receptors originate from an adult who received the AZD1222 COVID-19 vaccine.

This sequence joins TRBV7-9 and TRBJ1-2, with 12 bases identical to TRBD1. V shed 5 bases and J 7 bases; nucleotides not matched to a gene: 5. This CDR3 region has 14 residues. Germline CDR1 and CDR2: SEHNR and FQNEAQ (reference sequence). The CDR3 nucleotides are TGTGCCAGCAGCCCCCGGGACAGGGGGCTTGGCTACACCTTC. Its translation is CASSPRDRGLGYTF.

This chain joins TRBV7-9 and TRBJ1-2, with D maybe TRBD1 (6 bases). The CDR3 is made up of 15 amino acids. V lost 3 bases and J 5 bases, leaving 16 bases between the germline ends. Germline V gene lookup returns CDR1 SEHNR and CDR2 FQNEAQ (reference sequence). In DNA, the CDR3 is TGTGCCAGCAGCTTTGCCCAGGGGACAATTTATGGCTACACCTTC. Its protein product is CASSFAQGTIYGYTF.

This chain uses TRBV13 with TRBJ2-7; D may be TRBD1 (6 bases). CDR3 size: 12 residues. The germline CDR1 and CDR2 sequences are PRHDT and FYEKMQ (reference sequence). V was trimmed by 5 bases and J by 6 bases, leaving 11 bases between them. CDR3 nucleotides: TGTGCCAGCAGCCACAGGGTTGGCGAGCAGTACTTC. Protein: CASSHRVGEQYF.

The chain has TRBV7-9 and TRBJ1-1; D remains unclear. Germline CDR1 SEHNR, CDR2 FQNEAQ (reference sequence). Trimming removed 1 base from V and 7 bases from J, with 10 bases in between. The CDR3 has 13 amino acids. The CDR3 protein is CASSLEDPNEAFF. The CDR3 DNA sequence: TGTGCCAGCAGCTTAGAAGACCCAAATGAAGCTTTCTTT. Supplemented by reference TRBV7-9 and TRBJ1-1, the full variable domain reads DTGVSQNPRHKITKRGQNVTFRCDPISEHNRLYWYRQTLGQGPEFLTYFQNEAQLEKSRLLSDRFSAERPKGSFSTLEIQRTEQGDSAMYLCASSLEDPNEAFFGQGTRLTVV.

The chain joins TRBV7-9 to TRBJ2-7, with D perhaps matching TRBD1 (6 bases). The V end lost 0 bases, the J end lost 5 bases, and 11 bases lay between the germline ends. The CDR3 covers 14 residues. Germline CDR1 is SEHNR and CDR2 is FQNEAQ (reference sequence). The CDR3 spells CASSLAAGVHEQYF. The CDR3 DNA reads as TGTGCCAGCAGCTTAGCGGCAGGGGTGCACGAGCAGTACTTC. The full variable domain, rest sourced from reference TRBV7-9 and TRBJ2-7, is DTGVSQNPRHKITKRGQNVTFRCDPISEHNRLYWYRQTLGQGPEFLTYFQNEAQLEKSRLLSDRFSAERPKGSFSTLEIQRTEQGDSAMYLCASSLAAGVHEQYFGPGTRLTVT.

The V gene is TRBV30, the J gene TRBJ1-2, with D maybe TRBD1 (5 bases). The germline CDR1 and CDR2 sequences are GTSNPN and SVGIG (reference sequence). Trimming pared 6 bases from V and 8 bases from J, leaving 16 bases between. This CDR3 has 12 amino acids. The CDR3 nucleotides are TGTGCCTGTCGTCGGGGGGTGTTGGGCTACACCTTC. Translation gives CACRRGVLGYTF.

The chain joins TRBV12-3 or TRBV12-4 to TRBJ2-1; D remains ambiguous. This CDR3 comprises 10 residues. V was trimmed by 5 bases and J by 5 bases, leaving 1 base between them. The CDR3 here is CASSNNEQFF. As DNA, the CDR3 is TGTGCCAGCAGTAACAATGAGCAGTTCTTC.

This clone was observed once. The chain combines TRBV19 with TRBJ1-2; D uncertain. Per germline, CDR1 LNHDA and CDR2 SQIVND (reference sequence). The CDR3 consists of 14 residues. Trimming left V 1 base short and J 0 bases short, with 6 bases between. CDR3 residues: CASSIGRSNYGYTF. For the CDR3, the DNA is TGTGCCAGTAGTATAGGCCGTTCTAACTATGGCTACACCTTC.

The chain recombines TRBV25-1 with TRBJ1-1, with D possibly matching TRBD1 (6 bases). CDR3 length: 18 residues. Germline loops: CDR1 MGHDK, CDR2 SYGVNS. V dropped 6 bases and J dropped 6 bases, with 29 bases sitting between them. CDR3 sequence (DNA): TGTGCCAGCAGCGCGGGATTCAGGGGTCGGACTACCGCAGCTGAAGCTTTCTTT. Translation gives CASSAGFRGRTTAAEAFF. The whole variable domain, remainder taken from reference TRBV25-1 and TRBJ1-1, is EADIYQTPRYLVIGTGKKITLECSQTMGHDKMYWYQQDPGMELHLIHYSYGVNSTEKGDLSSESTVSRIRTEHFPLTLESARPSHTSQYLCASSAGFRGRTTAAEAFFGQGTRLTVV.

V is TRBV4-2 and J is TRBJ2-5, with a possible D match to TRBD2 (6 bases). This CDR3 is 15 amino acids long. Trimming took 0 bases from V and 2 from J, leaving 10 bases between them. Germline loops: CDR1 LGHNA, CDR2 YNFKEQ. The CDR3 spells CASSQDWGLQETQYF. CDR3 DNA sequence: TGTGCCAGCAGCCAAGATTGGGGACTTCAAGAGACCCAGTACTTC.

This clone was seen more than once but under ten times. This chain's CDR3 is CASSQDLSPGYSYEQYF. The CDR3 region has the DNA TGTGCCAGCAGCCAAGATCTTTCTCCGGGTTACTCCTACGAGCAGTACTTC. The chain links TRBV14 to TRBJ2-7, with D unclear. The CDR3 sequence is 17 residues long. Trimming removed 0 bases at V and 0 bases at J, with 15 bases between. The germline V gene has CDR1 SGHDN and CDR2 FVKESK.

The CDR3 reads CASSPGTGGDYGYTF. CDR3 sequence (DNA): TGTGCCAGCTCACCAGGGACAGGGGGCGATTATGGCTACACCTTC. The chain is built from TRBV18 and TRBJ1-2; 12 bases line up with TRBD1. After removal of 2 bases from V and 5 bases from J, the junction contained 3 bases not matched to a gene. Germline V gene lookup returns CDR1 KGHSH and CDR2 LQKENI. This CDR3 contains 15 residues.

The chain has TRBV7-9 and TRBJ2-7; D tentatively fits TRBD1 or TRBD2 (5 bases each). CDR3 size: 16 residues. Germline CDR1 and CDR2: SEHNR and FQNEAQ (reference sequence). Trimming removed 1 base from V and 0 bases from J, with 13 bases in between. CDR3 bases: TGTGCCAGCAGCTTAGAGGGGAGCACCCTCTCCTACGAGCAGTACTTC. Protein product: CASSLEGSTLSYEQYF.

V and J are TRBV6-5 and TRBJ1-2; 11 bases line up with TRBD1. Per germline, CDR1 MNHEY and CDR2 SVGAGI. With V trimmed by 2 bases and J by 8 bases, 7 bases remained unmatched. The CDR3 is 15 residues long. CDR3 nucleotides: TGTGCCAGCAGTTACGCGGGACAGGGGGTGTGGGGCTACACCTTC. Protein sequence: CASSYAGQGVWGYTF.

The chain couples TRBV9 to TRBJ1-2; the D is unclear. The CDR3 contains 14 residues. Germline values: CDR1 SGDLS, CDR2 YYNGEE. The V end was cut by 2 bases, the J end by 1 base, with 9 bases between. DNA of the CDR3: TGTGCCAGCAGCGTGGGCAACCTTAACTATGGCTACACCTTC. This codes for CASSVGNLNYGYTF.

In DNA form, the CDR3 reads TGTGCCAGCAGCTTAAGGGGCGGTGAGCAGTTCTTC. Translating it yields CASSLRGGEQFF. This sequence joins TRBV7-3 and TRBJ2-1, with a weak D call TRBD1 (5 bases). This CDR3 comprises 12 residues. Trimming stripped 1 base from V and 9 bases from J, with 7 bases between. Germline V lookup: CDR1 SGHTA, CDR2 FQGTGA.

This chain links TRBV30 with TRBJ1-6; D remains ambiguous. Germline CDR1 reads GTSNPN; CDR2 reads SVGIG (reference sequence). The V and J ends lost 3 bases and 6 bases respectively, with 15 bases between them. This CDR3 region has 15 residues. CDR3 amino acids: CAWRGRAPRNSPLHF. CDR3 DNA sequence: TGTGCCTGGAGAGGACGGGCGCCTCGTAATTCACCCCTCCACTTT.

The rearrangement joins TRBV4-3 to TRBJ1-2; TRBD1 might be the D (5 bases). The CDR3 is made up of 15 amino acids. Looked up from germline, CDR1 is LGHNA and CDR2 is YSLEER. Trimming cost V 0 bases and J 7 bases, with 15 bases left between them. CDR3 amino acids: CASSQEAGQGAGYTF. The CDR3 DNA reads as TGCGCCAGCAGCCAAGAAGCCGGTCAGGGTGCTGGCTACACCTTC.

This sequence joins TRBV4-1 and TRBJ2-3; D uncertain. V gave up 6 bases and J gave up 0 bases, with 10 bases separating them. Germline lookup yields CDR1 MGHRA and CDR2 YSYEKL. The CDR3 totals 14 residues. CDR3 sequence: CASSVERSTDTQYF. As DNA, the CDR3 is TGCGCCAGCAGTGTTGAGAGAAGCACAGATACGCAGTATTTT.

The J gene is TRBJ2-1, the V gene TRBV3-1 (or the pseudogene TRBV3-2); possible D gene TRBD1, 6 bases. This CDR3 contains 13 residues. Germline loops: CDR1 LGHDT, CDR2 YNNKEL (reference sequence). V lost 2 bases and J 9 bases, leaving 11 bases between the germline ends. The CDR3: CASSQYRVGEQFF. In DNA, the CDR3 is TGTGCCAGCAGCCAATACAGGGTTGGTGAGCAGTTCTTC.